The entry below describes one TCR beta chain. The entry originates in a study of T cell changes during pregnancy in multiple sclerosis. Germline V gene sequence: CDR1 SGHNT, CDR2 YENEEA. The CDR3 extends over 14 amino acids. V was trimmed by 8 bases and J by 7 bases, leaving 18 bases between them. Sequenced by immunoSEQ multiplex PCR; TCRdb stores in-frame clones only, minus some. The sample shows about 22,000 clones, roughly nine tenths of them seen only once. The sequence derives from a female donor in good health, enrolled as a control in a pregnancy study. The gene calls are TRBV11-3 and TRBJ2-1, with D perhaps TRBD1 (6 bases). Sequencing used CD4+ T cells from peripheral blood mononuclear cells, obtained after pregnancy. CDR3 region: CASSKQGYQNEQFF. CDR3 sequence (DNA): TGTGCCAGCTCGAAGCAGGGGTATCAAAATGAGCAGTTCTTC.